The 9 T cell receptor beta chains in this list originate from one sample, sequenced in a study of T cell repertoires in cytomegalovirus infection (dated by TCRdb to the late 2010s). Their specific antigens are unknown. The sample's treatment or condition label is to be understood as: in vitro stimulation with specific CMV peptide epitopes to enrich CMV-specific T cells. The run used an Illumina HiSeq 1500. Using fastp at Q25 and MiXCR, TCRdb reprocessed the public reads and kept productive beta chains. Every entry covers one CDR3 protein and lists the most common genes and DNA from its rows. Here the sample has 150,000 or so distinct CDR3 sequences; around 32% occur a single time. The biggest ten clones account for around half of the sample. Sample: CD8+ T cells from cultured PBMCs, taken from culture after CMV antigen stimulation. The receptors derive from a human donor in good health (CMV status not recorded). Some clones in this sample may be carry-over from other donors' samples.

The rearrangement links TRBV19 to TRBJ2-4; D possibly corresponds to TRBD1 (5 bases). Trimming stripped 10 bases from V and 6 bases from J, with 16 bases between. This CDR3 contains 13 residues. CDR1 and CDR2 from the germline V gene are LNHDA and SQIVND (reference sequence). The CDR3 here is CATLGTGLNIQYF. The CDR3, as DNA: TGTGCCACCCTCGGTACAGGATTAAACATTCAGTACTTC.

This clonotype has at least ten counts. V usage is TRBV11-2 and J usage is TRBJ2-5; TRBD2 might be the D (5 bases). With 1 base removed from V and 0 bases from J, the gap between germline ends came to 6 bases. CDR3 length: 14 amino acids. From germline, CDR1 is SGHAT and CDR2 FQNNGV. DNA for the CDR3: TGTGCCAGCAGCTTAGCGGGGTACCAAGAGACCCAGTACTTC. Translating it yields CASSLAGYQETQYF.

On this clonotype itself: One end of the junction does not line up with germline, which may come from a read error. This CDR3 reads CASSFNDGLSYEQYF. CDR3 DNA: TGCGCCAGCAGCTTTAACGATGGACTCTCCTATGAGCAGTACTTC. V is TRBV5-1 and J is TRBJ2-7; tentative D call: TRBD2 (5 bases). Germline loops: CDR1 SGHRS, CDR2 YFSETQ. The CDR3 sequence is 15 residues long.

This rearrangement joins TRBV29-1 to TRBJ1-5, with D possibly being TRBD1 (6 bases). The CDR3 is 12 residues long. The germline gives CDR1 SQVTM, CDR2 ANQGSEA. CDR3: CRGYRVSQPQHF. The CDR3 DNA is TGCAGGGGTTACAGGGTTAGTCAGCCCCAGCATTTT.

The rearrangement joins TRBV6-5 to TRBJ2-5; D not resolved. CDR3 length equals 16 residues. The V end lost 2 bases, the J end lost 0 bases, and 13 bases lay between the germline ends. Germline V gene data show CDR1 as MNHEY and CDR2 as SVGAGI. The CDR3 coding sequence is TGTGCCAGCAGTTACCATCAGGATCATTACCAAGAGACCCAGTACTTC. This sequence encodes CASSYHQDHYQETQYF.

V and J are TRBV2 and TRBJ1-1, with D unresolved. CDR3 length: 18 amino acids. Trimming shortened V by 2 bases and J by 10 bases, and 29 bases separated the two germline ends. Germline V CDR1 and CDR2: SNHLY, FYNNEI. The DNA of the CDR3 is TGTGCCAGCAGTGAATATCCGGGGTTGGGTGGCCAAGCCAGGAGAGCTTTCTTT. Encoded protein: CASSEYPGLGGQARRAFF.

The rearrangement joins TRBV7-9 to TRBJ2-7; no reliable D call. The CDR3 consists of 11 residues. Trimming left V 5 bases short and J 5 bases short, with 7 bases between. Germline CDR1 and CDR2: SEHNR and FQNEAQ (reference sequence). CDR3: CASSPLDEQYF. DNA of the CDR3: TGTGCCAGCAGCCCTCTCGACGAGCAGTACTTC.

The genes are TRBV4-2 and TRBJ1-2; D not certain. This CDR3 spans 14 amino acids. V was cut by 3 bases and J by 4 bases, with 12 bases left in between. From germline, CDR1 is LGHNA and CDR2 YNFKEQ. CDR3 DNA: TGTGCCAGCAGCCAGGTTGGAACCCCCTATGGCTACACCTTC. This sequence encodes CASSQVGTPYGYTF.

This clonotype was detected ten times or more. The gene calls are TRBV7-2 and TRBJ2-7, with 8 bases lining up with TRBD1. Germline CDR1 SGHTA, CDR2 FQGNSA. Trimming cost V 6 bases and J 2 bases; bases outside gene matches: 3. The CDR3 loop spans 13 amino acids. This CDR3 is CASRQGGAYEQYF. The CDR3 DNA reads TGTGCCAGCAGACAGGGGGGAGCCTACGAGCAGTACTTC.